This entry describes one T cell receptor beta chain. Its antigen is not identified. This entry comes from a study of cytotoxic CD8 clonotypes in ibrutinib-treated CLL. The germline gives CDR1 PRHDT, CDR2 FYEKMQ (reference sequence). The CDR3 has 15 amino acids. Trimming took 3 bases from V and 4 from J, leaving 14 bases between them. Study results and limitations: At the start, clonality exceeded age-matched healthy donors and followed circulating CD8+ T-cell counts.

Library input was approximately 1.8 micrograms of DNA from cryopreserved PBMCs. The intended depth for sequencing was 1 in 200,000 to 1 in 1 million T cells. TCRdb keeps only in-frame clones here, not all; method: immunoSEQ multiplex PCR. In the table there are approximately 320,000 clones, roughly 67% of which are singletons. This TCR was sampled from a human donor with chronic lymphocytic leukemia. The rearrangement uses TRBV13 and TRBJ2-3; D unclear. This material consisted of PBMCs, taken after 36 months of ibrutinib treatment. Written as DNA, the CDR3 is TGTGCCAGCAGCTTTGCCGAGGTGGGTGCAGATACGCAGTATTTT. It encodes CASSFAEVGADTQYF.